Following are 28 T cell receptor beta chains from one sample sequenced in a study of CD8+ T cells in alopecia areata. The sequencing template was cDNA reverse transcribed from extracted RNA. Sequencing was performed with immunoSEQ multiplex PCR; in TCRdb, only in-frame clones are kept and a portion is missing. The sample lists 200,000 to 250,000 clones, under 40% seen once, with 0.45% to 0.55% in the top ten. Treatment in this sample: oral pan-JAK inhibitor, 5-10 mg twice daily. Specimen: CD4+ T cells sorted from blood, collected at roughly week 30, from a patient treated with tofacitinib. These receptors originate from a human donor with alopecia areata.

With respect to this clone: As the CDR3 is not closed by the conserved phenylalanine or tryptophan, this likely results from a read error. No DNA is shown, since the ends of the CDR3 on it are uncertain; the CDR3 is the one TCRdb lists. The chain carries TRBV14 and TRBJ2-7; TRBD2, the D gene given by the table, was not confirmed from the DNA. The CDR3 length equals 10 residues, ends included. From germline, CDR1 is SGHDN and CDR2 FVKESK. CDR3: CASSQERRIT.

CDR3 region: CASSLKAGGYIHEQFF. The CDR3 nucleotides read TGTGCCAGCAGCTTAAAAGCGGGGGGATACATCCATGAGCAGTTCTTC. The gene calls are TRBV7-3 and TRBJ2-1; 9 bases map to TRBD2. The CDR3 is 16 residues long. The V segment lost 1 base and the J segment 8 bases; nucleotides outside the gene matches: 9. The germline V gene has CDR1 SGHTA and CDR2 FQGTGA.

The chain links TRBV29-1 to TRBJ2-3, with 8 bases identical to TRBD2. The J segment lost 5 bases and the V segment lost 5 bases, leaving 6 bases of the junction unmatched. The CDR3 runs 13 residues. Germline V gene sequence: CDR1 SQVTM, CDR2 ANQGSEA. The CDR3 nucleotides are TGCAGCGTTCAAGCGGGAGTGGGAGATACGCAGTATTTT. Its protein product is CSVQAGVGDTQYF.

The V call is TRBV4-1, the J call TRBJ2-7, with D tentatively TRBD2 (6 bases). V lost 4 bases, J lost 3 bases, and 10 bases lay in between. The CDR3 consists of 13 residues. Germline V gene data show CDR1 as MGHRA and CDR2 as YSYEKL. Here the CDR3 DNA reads TGCGCCAGCAGCCTCCAGGGAGGCTACGAGCAGTACTTC. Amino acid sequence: CASSLQGGYEQYF.

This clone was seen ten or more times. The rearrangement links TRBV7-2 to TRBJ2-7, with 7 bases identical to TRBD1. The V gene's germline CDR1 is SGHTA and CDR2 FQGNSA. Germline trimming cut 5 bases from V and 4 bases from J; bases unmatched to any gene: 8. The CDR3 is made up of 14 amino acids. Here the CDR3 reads CASSPGQQNYEQYF. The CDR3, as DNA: TGTGCCAGCAGCCCGGGACAGCAGAATTACGAGCAGTACTTC.

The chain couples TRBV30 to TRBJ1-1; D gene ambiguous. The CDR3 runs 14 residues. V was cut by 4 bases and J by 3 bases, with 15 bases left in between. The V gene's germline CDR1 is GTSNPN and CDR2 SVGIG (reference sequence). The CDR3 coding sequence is TGTGCCTGGATGGGCATAGGACGGTACACTGAAGCTTTCTTT. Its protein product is CAWMGIGRYTEAFF.

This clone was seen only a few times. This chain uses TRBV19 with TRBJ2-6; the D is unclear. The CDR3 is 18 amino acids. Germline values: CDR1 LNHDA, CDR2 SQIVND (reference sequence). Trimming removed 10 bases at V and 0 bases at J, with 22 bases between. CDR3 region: CATNQLGSSRSGANVLTF. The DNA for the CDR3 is TGTGCCACCAACCAACTGGGGTCCAGCCGCTCTGGGGCCAACGTCCTGACTTTC.

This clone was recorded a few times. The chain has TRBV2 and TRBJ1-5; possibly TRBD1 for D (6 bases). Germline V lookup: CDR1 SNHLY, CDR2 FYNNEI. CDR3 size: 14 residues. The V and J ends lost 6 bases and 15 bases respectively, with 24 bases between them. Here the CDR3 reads CASRNRDKGNIRHF. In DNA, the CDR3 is TGTGCCAGCAGGAACCGGGACAAGGGGAATATACGGCATTTT. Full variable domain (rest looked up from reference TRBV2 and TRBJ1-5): EPEVTQTPSHQVTQMGQEVILRCVPISNHLYFYWYRQILGQKVEFLVSFYNNEISEKSEIFDDQFSVERPDGSNFTLKIRSTKLEDSAMYFCASRNRDKGNIRHFGDGTRLSIL.

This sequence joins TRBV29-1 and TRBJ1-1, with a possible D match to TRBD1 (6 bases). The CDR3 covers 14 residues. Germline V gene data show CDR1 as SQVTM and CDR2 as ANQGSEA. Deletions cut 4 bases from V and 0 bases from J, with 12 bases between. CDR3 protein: CSVVFGGMNTEAFF. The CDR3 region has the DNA TGCAGCGTTGTCTTTGGGGGCATGAACACTGAAGCTTTCTTT.

CDR3 region: CASSIRDSNQPQHF. CDR3 bases: TGTGCCAGCAGTATTCGGGATAGCAATCAGCCCCAGCATTTT. The rearrangement joins TRBV6-5 to TRBJ1-5; no reliable D call. V lost 5 bases and J lost 0, with 8 bases in between. The CDR3 runs 14 residues. Germline V CDR1 and CDR2: MNHEY, SVGAGI.

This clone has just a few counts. The CDR3 bases are TGTGCCAGCAGCTTAGACTATGAGCAGTTCTTC. Encoded protein: CASSLDYEQFF. The rearrangement joins TRBV7-3 to TRBJ2-1; D not resolved. CDR1 SGHTA and CDR2 FQGTGA come from the germline V gene. This CDR3 region has 11 residues. V was trimmed by 2 bases and J by 8 bases, leaving 4 bases between them. The full variable domain, in which reference TRBV7-3 and TRBJ2-1 provide the parts outside the CDR3, is GAGVSQTPSNKVTEKGKYVELRCDPISGHTALYWYRQSLGQGPEFLIYFQGTGAADDSGLPNDRFFAVRPEGSVSTLKIQRTERGDSAVYLCASSLDYEQFFGPGTRLTVL.

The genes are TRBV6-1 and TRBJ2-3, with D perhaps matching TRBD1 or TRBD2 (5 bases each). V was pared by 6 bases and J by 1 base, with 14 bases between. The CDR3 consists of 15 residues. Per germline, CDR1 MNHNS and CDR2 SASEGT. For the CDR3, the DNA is TGTGCCAGCAGCCGCCGGGACGGACGCACAGATACGCAGTATTTT. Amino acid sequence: CASSRRDGRTDTQYF.

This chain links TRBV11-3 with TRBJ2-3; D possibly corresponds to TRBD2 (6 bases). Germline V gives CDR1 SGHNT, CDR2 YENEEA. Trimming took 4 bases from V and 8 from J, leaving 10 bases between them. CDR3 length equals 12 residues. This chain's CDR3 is CASSSLGGTQYF. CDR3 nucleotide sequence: TGTGCCAGCAGCTCCCTGGGGGGTACGCAGTATTTT.

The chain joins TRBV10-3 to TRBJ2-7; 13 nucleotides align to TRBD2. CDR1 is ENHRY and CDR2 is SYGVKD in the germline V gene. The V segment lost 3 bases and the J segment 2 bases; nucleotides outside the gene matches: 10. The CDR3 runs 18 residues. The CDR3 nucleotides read TGTGCCATCAGTGATGGACTAGCGGGAGCGTTGGATACCTACGAGCAGTACTTC. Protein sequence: CAISDGLAGALDTYEQYF.

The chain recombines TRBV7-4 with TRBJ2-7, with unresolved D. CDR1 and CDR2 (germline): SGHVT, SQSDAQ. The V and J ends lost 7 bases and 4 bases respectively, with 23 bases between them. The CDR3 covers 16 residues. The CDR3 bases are TGTGCCAGCACCCTGGGGTCTGGCCTAGGAGCGTACGAGCAGTACTTC. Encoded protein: CASTLGSGLGAYEQYF.

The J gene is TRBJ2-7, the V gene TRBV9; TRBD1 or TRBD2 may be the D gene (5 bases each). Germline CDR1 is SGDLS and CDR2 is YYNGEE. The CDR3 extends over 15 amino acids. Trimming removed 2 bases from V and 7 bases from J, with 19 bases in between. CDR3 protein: CASSVSGTDPWEQYF. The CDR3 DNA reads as TGTGCCAGCAGCGTCTCCGGGACGGATCCCTGGGAGCAGTACTTC.

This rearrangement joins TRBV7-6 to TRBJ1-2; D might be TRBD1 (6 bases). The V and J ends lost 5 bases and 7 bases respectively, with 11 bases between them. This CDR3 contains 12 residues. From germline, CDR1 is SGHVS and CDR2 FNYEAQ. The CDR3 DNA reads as TGTGCCAGCAGCGGGTACAGGGTTGGCTACACCTTC. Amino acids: CASSGYRVGYTF.

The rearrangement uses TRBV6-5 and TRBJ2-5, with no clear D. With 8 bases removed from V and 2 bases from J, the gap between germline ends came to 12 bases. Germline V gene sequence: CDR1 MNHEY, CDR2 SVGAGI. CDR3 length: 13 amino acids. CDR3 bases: TGTGCCAGCCGCCTTAGCACTCAAGAGACCCAGTACTTC. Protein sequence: CASRLSTQETQYF.

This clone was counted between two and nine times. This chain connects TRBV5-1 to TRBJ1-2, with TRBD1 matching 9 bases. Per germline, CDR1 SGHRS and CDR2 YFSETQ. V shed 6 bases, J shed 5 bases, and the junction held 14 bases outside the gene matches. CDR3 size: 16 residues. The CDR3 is CASTRGGQGSVYGYTF. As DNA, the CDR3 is TGCGCCAGCACCCGGGGAGGACAGGGGAGTGTGTATGGCTACACCTTC.

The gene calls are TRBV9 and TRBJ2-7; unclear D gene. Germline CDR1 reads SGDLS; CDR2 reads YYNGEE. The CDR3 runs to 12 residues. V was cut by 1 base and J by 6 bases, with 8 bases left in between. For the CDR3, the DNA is TGTGCCAGCAGCGTACTCTCTGGCGAGCAGTACTTC. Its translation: CASSVLSGEQYF.

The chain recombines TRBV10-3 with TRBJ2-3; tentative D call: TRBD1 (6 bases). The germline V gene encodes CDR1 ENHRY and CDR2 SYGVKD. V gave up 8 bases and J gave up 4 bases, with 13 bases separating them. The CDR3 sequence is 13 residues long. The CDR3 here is CAIAVGAADTQYF. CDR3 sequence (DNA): TGTGCCATCGCAGTGGGGGCGGCAGATACGCAGTATTTT.

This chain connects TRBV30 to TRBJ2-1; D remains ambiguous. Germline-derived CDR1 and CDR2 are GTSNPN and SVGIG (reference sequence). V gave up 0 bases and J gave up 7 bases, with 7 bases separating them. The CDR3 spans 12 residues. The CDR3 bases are TGTGCCTGGAGTGTTGGAGTTAATGAGCAGTTCTTC. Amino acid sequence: CAWSVGVNEQFF. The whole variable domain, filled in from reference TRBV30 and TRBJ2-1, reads SQTIHQWPATLVQPVGSPLSLECTVEGTSNPNLYWYRQAAGRGLQLLFYSVGIGQISSEVPQNLSASRPQDRQFILSSKKLLLSDSGFYLCAWSVGVNEQFFGPGTRLTVL.

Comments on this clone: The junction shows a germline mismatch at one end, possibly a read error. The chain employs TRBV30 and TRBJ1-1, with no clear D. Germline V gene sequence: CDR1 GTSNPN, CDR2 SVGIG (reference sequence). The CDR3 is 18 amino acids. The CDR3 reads CAWSVSVYGGGRRAFYRF. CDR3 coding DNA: TGTGCCTGGAGTGTCTCCGTTTATGGAGGCGGCAGGCGTGCTTTCTACCGTTTT.

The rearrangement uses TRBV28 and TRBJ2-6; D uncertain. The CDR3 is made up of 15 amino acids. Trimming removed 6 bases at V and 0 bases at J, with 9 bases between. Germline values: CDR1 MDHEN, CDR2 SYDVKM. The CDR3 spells CASRPRSSGANVLTF. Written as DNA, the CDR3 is TGTGCCAGCAGGCCTCGGAGCTCTGGGGCCAACGTCCTGACTTTC.

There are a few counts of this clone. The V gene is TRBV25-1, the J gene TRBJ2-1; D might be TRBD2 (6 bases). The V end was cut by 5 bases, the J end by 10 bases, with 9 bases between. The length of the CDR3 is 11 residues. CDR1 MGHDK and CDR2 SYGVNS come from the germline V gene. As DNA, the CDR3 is TGTGCCAGCAGTAGGACTACGGAGCAGTTCTTC. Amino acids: CASSRTTEQFF.

DNA for the CDR3: TGTGCCAGCAGCTTTCCCCCGGGGGGCCGGTCTGGCTACACCTTC. It encodes CASSFPPGGRSGYTF. The gene calls are TRBV7-8 and TRBJ1-2, with a weak D call TRBD1 (6 bases). V was trimmed by 3 bases and J by 7 bases, leaving 18 bases between them. The CDR3 consists of 15 residues. Germline V CDR1 and CDR2: SGHVS, FQNEAQ.

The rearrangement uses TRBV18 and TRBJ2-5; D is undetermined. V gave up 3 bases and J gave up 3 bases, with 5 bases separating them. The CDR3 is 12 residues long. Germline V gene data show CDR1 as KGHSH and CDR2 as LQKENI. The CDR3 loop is CASSPKKETQYF. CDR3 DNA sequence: TGTGCCAGCTCACCGAAGAAAGAGACCCAGTACTTC.

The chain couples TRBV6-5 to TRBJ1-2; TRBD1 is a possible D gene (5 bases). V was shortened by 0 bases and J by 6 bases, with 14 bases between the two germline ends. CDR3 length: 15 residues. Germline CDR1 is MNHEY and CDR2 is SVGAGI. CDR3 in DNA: TGTGCCAGCAGTTACTCGAGGGGATCGGATCATGGCTACACCTTC. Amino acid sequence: CASSYSRGSDHGYTF.